This T cell receptor (beta chain) was sequenced in a study of blood T cell repertoires in COVID-19. The wider study: COVID-19 samples, acute and convalescent, were from the United States, Italy and Spain. The cDNA or gDNA used as material had been derived from T cells, B-cell-depleted T cells, or PBMCs.

The CDR3 covers 14 residues. Germline V gene data show CDR1 as SGHRS and CDR2 as YFSETQ. Trimming stripped 3 bases from V and 6 bases from J, with 13 bases between. How the authors handled the data: Reference gene primers were amplified, and this amplification served to estimate nucleated cell counts. Using immunoSEQ multiplex PCR, the repertoire was profiled, and TCRdb retains in-frame clones only, with some absent. The DNA gave D and trimming, while V, J and clone size come from that table. The profile shows roughly 250,000 clones, 75% to 90% of them singletons. Sequenced sample: peripheral blood. J is TRBJ2-1 and V is TRBV5-1; TRBD2 might be the D (5 bases). This TCR came from a man aged 55-75 years who had recovered from COVID-19. The CDR3 protein is CASSSRPGSNEQFF. DNA of the CDR3: TGCGCCAGCAGCTCCCGACCGGGAAGCAATGAGCAGTTCTTC.